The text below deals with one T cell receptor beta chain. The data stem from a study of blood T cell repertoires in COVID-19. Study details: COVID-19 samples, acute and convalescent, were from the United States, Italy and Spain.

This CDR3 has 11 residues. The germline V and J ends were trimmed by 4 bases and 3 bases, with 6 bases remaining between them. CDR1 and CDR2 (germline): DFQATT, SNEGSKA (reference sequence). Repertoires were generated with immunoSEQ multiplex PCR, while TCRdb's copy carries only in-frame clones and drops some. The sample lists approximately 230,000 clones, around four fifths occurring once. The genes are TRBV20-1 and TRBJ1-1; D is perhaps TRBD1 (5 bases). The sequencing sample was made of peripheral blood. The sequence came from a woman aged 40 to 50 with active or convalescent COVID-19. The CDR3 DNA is TGCAGTGCTAACAGGTACACTGAAGCTTTCTTT. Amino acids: CSANRYTEAFF.